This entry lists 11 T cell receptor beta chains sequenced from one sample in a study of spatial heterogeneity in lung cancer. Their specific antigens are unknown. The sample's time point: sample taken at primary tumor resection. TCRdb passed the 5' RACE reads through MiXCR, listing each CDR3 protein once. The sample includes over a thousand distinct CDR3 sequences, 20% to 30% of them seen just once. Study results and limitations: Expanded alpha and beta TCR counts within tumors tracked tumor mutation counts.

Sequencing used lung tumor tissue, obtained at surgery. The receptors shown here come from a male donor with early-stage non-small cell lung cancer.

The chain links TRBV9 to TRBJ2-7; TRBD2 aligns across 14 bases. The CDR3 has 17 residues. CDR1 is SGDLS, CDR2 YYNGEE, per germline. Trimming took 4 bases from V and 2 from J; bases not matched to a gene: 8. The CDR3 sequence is CASSSPGTSGSPYEQYF. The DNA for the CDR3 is TGTGCCAGCAGCTCACCCGGGACTAGCGGGAGCCCCTACGAGCAGTACTTC.

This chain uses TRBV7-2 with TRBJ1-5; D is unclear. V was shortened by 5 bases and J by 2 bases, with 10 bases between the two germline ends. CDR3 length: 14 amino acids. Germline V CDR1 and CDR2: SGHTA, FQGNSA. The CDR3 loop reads CASSPSYGNQPQHF. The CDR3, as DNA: TGTGCCAGCAGCCCCTCATATGGCAATCAGCCCCAGCATTTT.

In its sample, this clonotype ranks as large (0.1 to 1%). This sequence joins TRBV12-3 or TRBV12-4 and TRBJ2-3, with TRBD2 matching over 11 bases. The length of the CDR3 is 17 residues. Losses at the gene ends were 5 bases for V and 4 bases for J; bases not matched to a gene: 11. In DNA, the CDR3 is TGTGCCAGCAGTCTGGGGACTAGCGGAGCTGTCGCAGATACGCAGTATTTT. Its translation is CASSLGTSGAVADTQYF.

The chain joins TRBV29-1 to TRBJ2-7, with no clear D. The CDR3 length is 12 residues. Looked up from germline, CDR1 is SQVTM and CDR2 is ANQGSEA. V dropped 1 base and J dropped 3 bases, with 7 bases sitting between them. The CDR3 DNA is TGCAGCGTTGAAGGGCTGCACTACGAGCAGTACTTC. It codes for CSVEGLHYEQYF.

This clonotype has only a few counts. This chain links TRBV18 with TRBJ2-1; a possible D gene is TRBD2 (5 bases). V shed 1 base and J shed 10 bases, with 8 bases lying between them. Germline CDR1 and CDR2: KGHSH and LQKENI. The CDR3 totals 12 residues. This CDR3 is CASSPLSAEQFF. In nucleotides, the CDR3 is TGTGCCAGCTCACCACTTAGCGCCGAGCAGTTCTTC.

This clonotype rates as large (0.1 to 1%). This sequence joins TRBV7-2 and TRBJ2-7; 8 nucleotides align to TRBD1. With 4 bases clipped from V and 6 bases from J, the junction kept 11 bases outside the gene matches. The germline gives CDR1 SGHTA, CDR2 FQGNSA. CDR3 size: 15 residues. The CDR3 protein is CASSSTGVGRVEQYF. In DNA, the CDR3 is TGTGCCAGCAGCTCGACAGGGGTAGGGCGAGTCGAGCAGTACTTC.

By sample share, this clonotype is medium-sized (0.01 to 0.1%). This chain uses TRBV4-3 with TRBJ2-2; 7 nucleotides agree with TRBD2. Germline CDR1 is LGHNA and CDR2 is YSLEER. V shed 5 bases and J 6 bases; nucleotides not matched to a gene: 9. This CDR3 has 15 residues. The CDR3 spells CASSSPGEGAGELFF. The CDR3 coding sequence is TGCGCCAGCAGCTCGCCGGGGGAGGGAGCCGGGGAGCTGTTTTTT.

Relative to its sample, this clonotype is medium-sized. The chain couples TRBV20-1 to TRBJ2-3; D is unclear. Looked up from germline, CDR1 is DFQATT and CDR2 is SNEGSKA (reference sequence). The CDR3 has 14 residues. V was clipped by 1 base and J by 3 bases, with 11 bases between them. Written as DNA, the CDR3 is TGCAGTGCTAGAGCGCTTATATCGACAGATACGCAGTATTTT. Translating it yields CSARALISTDTQYF.

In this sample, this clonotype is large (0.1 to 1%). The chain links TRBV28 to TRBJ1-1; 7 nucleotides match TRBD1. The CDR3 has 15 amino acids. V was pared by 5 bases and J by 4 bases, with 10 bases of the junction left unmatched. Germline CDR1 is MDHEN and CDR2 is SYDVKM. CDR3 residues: CASSTHPTGSTEAFF. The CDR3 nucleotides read TGTGCCAGCAGTACCCACCCGACAGGGTCCACTGAAGCTTTCTTT. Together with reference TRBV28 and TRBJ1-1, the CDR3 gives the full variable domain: DVKVTQSSRYLVKRTGEKVFLECVQDMDHENMFWYRQDPGLGLRLIYFSYDVKMKEKGDIPEGYSVSREKKERFSLILESASTNQTSMYLCASSTHPTGSTEAFFGQGTRLTVV.

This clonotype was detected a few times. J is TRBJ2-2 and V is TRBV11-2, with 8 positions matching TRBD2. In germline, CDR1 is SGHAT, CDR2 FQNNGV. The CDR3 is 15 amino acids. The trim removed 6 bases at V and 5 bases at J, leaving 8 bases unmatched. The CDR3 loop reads CASRRLAIGTGELFF. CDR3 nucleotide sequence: TGTGCCAGCAGGAGACTAGCGATTGGTACCGGGGAGCTGTTTTTT.

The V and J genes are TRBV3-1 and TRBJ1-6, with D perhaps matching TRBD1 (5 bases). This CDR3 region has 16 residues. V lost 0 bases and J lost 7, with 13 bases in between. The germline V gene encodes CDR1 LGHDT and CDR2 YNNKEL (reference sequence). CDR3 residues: CASSQDWGRMNSPLHF. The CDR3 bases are TGTGCCAGCAGCCAAGATTGGGGACGGATGAATTCACCCCTCCACTTT.